This TCR beta chain was found in a study of cytomegalovirus exposure and HLA in healthy donors. CDR3 size: 17 residues. The V and J ends lost 0 bases and 7 bases, in that order; junction bases with no gene match: 12. The germline V gene has CDR1 LNHDA and CDR2 SQIVND (reference sequence). Findings of the study overall: Association of 16,951 TCR beta sequences with HLA alleles was found at 0.05 false discovery rate in a later analysis. A later analysis by the authors found several of the most significant clusters apparently linked to common viral pathogens.

All the people who gave samples were healthy bone marrow donors. CMV serostatus was not recorded for this donor. Comments on this clone: Its antigen is not identified.

13 Jbeta primers and 60 Vbeta primers were used for the PCR. Produced via immunoSEQ multiplex PCR; TCRdb's table is partial and in-frame only. The table has roughly 120,000 clones, around 83% seen once. This TCR derives from a human donor in good health. The chain carries TRBV19 and TRBJ1-5; 7 bases are a match to TRBD1. Material: PBMCs. The CDR3 protein is CASSIDLFVGGGQPQHF. The CDR3 DNA reads TGTGCCAGTAGTATAGATTTATTTGTAGGGGGCGGACAGCCCCAGCATTTT. The full variable domain, its missing parts supplied by reference TRBV19 and TRBJ1-5, is DGGITQSPKYLFRKEGQNVTLSCEQNLNHDAMYWYRQDPGQGLRLIYYSQIVNDFQKGDIAEGYSVSREKKESFPLTVTSAQKNPTAFYLCASSIDLFVGGGQPQHFGDGTRLSIL.